The 20 T cell receptor beta chains below were found in one sample sequenced in a study of blood T cell repertoires in COVID-19. Repertoires were generated with immunoSEQ multiplex PCR, while TCRdb's copy carries only in-frame clones and drops some. The sample records more than 25,000 clones, roughly 94% being singletons. The sequencing sample was made of peripheral blood. These receptors all come from a human donor with active COVID-19. The donor label of this sample is uncertain.

This clone has only one observation. The chain joins TRBV30 to TRBJ2-3; D is possibly TRBD2 (5 bases). Trimming left V 5 bases short and J 6 bases short, with 12 bases between. CDR3 length equals 12 residues. The germline V gene has CDR1 GTSNPN and CDR2 SVGIG (reference sequence). The CDR3 loop reads CAWGRTGDTQYF. CDR3 DNA: TGTGCCTGGGGACGGACGGGGGATACGCAGTATTTT.

The chain joins TRBV5-1 to TRBJ1-4; D may be TRBD1 (6 bases). This CDR3 spans 13 amino acids. The germline V gene encodes CDR1 SGHRS and CDR2 YFSETQ. Deletions cut 4 bases from V and 8 bases from J, with 12 bases between. CDR3 sequence reads: CASSIRQEEKLFF. The CDR3 DNA sequence: TGCGCCAGCAGCATCCGACAGGAGGAAAAACTGTTTTTT.

The chain is built from TRBV7-9 and TRBJ1-6, with TRBD1 as a possible D gene (5 bases). The CDR3 is 15 residues long. CDR1 is SEHNR and CDR2 is FQNEAQ in the germline V gene (reference sequence). V lost 2 bases, J lost 9 bases, and 14 bases lay in between. The CDR3 is CASSLLSQGGSPLHF. The CDR3 DNA is TGTGCCAGCAGCTTATTGTCGCAGGGCGGTTCACCCCTCCACTTT.

The chain's CDR3 is CASRAQGAGEAFF. CDR3 bases: TGTGCCAGCAGAGCACAGGGGGCGGGTGAAGCTTTCTTT. The V gene is TRBV2, the J gene TRBJ1-1, with 9 bases fitting TRBD1. CDR1 SNHLY and CDR2 FYNNEI come from the germline V gene. V trimming: 6 bases; J trimming: 7 bases; junction bases outside the gene matches: 6. CDR3 length: 13 residues.

This clone was detected only once. CDR3 DNA sequence: TGCAGTGCTAGAGATCAGAGGGTTCAGTACTTC. Protein sequence: CSARDQRVQYF. The chain employs TRBV20-1 and TRBJ2-7, with TRBD2 as a possible D gene (5 bases). Trimming took off 0 bases at V and 10 bases at J, with 10 bases between the two ends. The length of the CDR3 is 11 residues. Germline loops: CDR1 DFQATT, CDR2 SNEGSKA (reference sequence).

This rearrangement joins TRBV20-1 to TRBJ2-3, with TRBD1 as a possible D gene (7 bases). The CDR3 has 14 residues. Germline V gene sequence: CDR1 DFQATT, CDR2 SNEGSKA (reference sequence). Trimming took 3 bases from V and 1 from J, leaving 11 bases between them. The CDR3 bases are TGCAGTGCTAGTGGAGGGGGCCGCACAGATACGCAGTATTTT. Translation: CSASGGGRTDTQYF.

The rearrangement links TRBV5-4 to TRBJ2-3; TRBD1 aligns across 11 bases. The CDR3 runs 16 residues. Looked up from germline, CDR1 is SGHNT and CDR2 is YYREEE (reference sequence). Trimming cost V 4 bases and J 6 bases; bases outside gene matches: 10. The CDR3 coding sequence is TGTGCCAGCAGCCCCCCCGGGACAGGGGGTGGGGATACGCAGTATTTT. Encoded protein: CASSPPGTGGGDTQYF.

DNA of the CDR3: TGCGCCAGCAGCTCAGGACAGGGAGTCTCCGGGGAGCTGTTTTTT. Encoded protein: CASSSGQGVSGELFF. The chain carries TRBV5-1 and TRBJ2-2; 8 nucleotides line up with TRBD1. The CDR3 covers 15 residues. From germline, CDR1 is SGHRS and CDR2 YFSETQ. Losses at the gene ends were 3 bases for V and 6 bases for J; bases not matched to a gene: 7.

The chain joins TRBV27 to TRBJ1-3; D is possibly TRBD1 (6 bases). The germline gives CDR1 MNHEY, CDR2 SMNVEV (reference sequence). Trimming removed 0 bases from V and 0 bases from J, with 15 bases in between. The CDR3 length is 18 residues. CDR3 loop: CASSLSWTEYHSGNTIYF. The CDR3 DNA reads as TGTGCCAGCAGTTTATCGTGGACAGAGTATCACTCTGGAAACACCATATATTTT.

The chain couples TRBV2 to TRBJ2-7; D gene ambiguous. V dropped 6 bases and J dropped 2 bases, with 8 bases sitting between them. Per the germline V gene, CDR1 is SNHLY and CDR2 is FYNNEI. The length of the CDR3 is 12 residues. CDR3 in amino acids: CASRPQTYEQYF. CDR3 in DNA: TGTGCCAGCAGACCACAGACCTACGAGCAGTACTTC.

V is TRBV19 and J is TRBJ2-6, with D possibly TRBD2 on 6 matching bases. Germline V gives CDR1 LNHDA, CDR2 SQIVND (reference sequence). This CDR3 region has 15 residues. The V end was cut by 6 bases, the J end by 3 bases, with 12 bases between. The DNA of the CDR3 is TGTGCCAGTAGCATTGGGACTCGTGGGGCCAACGTCCTGACTTTC. It codes for CASSIGTRGANVLTF.

The chain has TRBV18 and TRBJ2-7; D unclear. Germline-derived CDR1 and CDR2 are KGHSH and LQKENI. This CDR3 is 14 amino acids long. V was shortened by 0 bases and J by 1 base, with 7 bases between the two germline ends. The CDR3 reads CASSPPAGSYEQYF. For the CDR3, the DNA is TGTGCCAGCTCACCACCGGCCGGGTCCTACGAGCAGTACTTC. Full variable domain (rest looked up from reference TRBV18 and TRBJ2-7): NAGVMQNPRHLVRRRGQEARLRCSPMKGHSHVYWYRQLPEEGLKFMVYLQKENIIDESGMPKERFSAEFPKEGPSILRIQQVVRGDSAAYFCASSPPAGSYEQYFGPGTRLTVT.

The rearrangement joins TRBV6-5 to TRBJ2-1; 13 bases align to TRBD2. This CDR3 contains 15 residues. Germline-derived CDR1 and CDR2 are MNHEY and SVGAGI. Trimming removed 7 bases from V and 7 bases from J; junction bases left unmatched: 7. CDR3: CASNRRTSGSNEQFF. In DNA, the CDR3 is TGTGCCAGCAACCGTCGGACTAGCGGGAGTAATGAGCAGTTCTTC.

V and J are TRBV4-1 and TRBJ2-7; 11 nucleotides align to TRBD2. Germline CDR1 and CDR2: MGHRA and YSYEKL. After removal of 0 bases from V and 2 bases from J, the junction contained 12 bases not matched to a gene. The CDR3 sequence is 19 residues long. The CDR3, as DNA: TGCGCCAGCAGCCAAGAGGTGGGGTCTAGCGGGGGGCCCACCTACGAGCAGTACTTC. Its translation is CASSQEVGSSGGPTYEQYF.

The genes are TRBV2 and TRBJ1-1; D is unclear. Germline values: CDR1 SNHLY, CDR2 FYNNEI. Trimming took 5 bases from V and 2 from J, leaving 12 bases between them. The CDR3 loop spans 14 amino acids. DNA of the CDR3: TGTGCCAGCAGTCAGGACTACCTAAACACTGAAGCTTTCTTT. This encodes CASSQDYLNTEAFF. Looking up the rest from reference TRBV2 and TRBJ1-1 gives the full variable domain: EPEVTQTPSHQVTQMGQEVILRCVPISNHLYFYWYRQILGQKVEFLVSFYNNEISEKSEIFDDQFSVERPDGSNFTLKIRSTKLEDSAMYFCASSQDYLNTEAFFGQGTRLTVV.

The V and J genes are TRBV2 and TRBJ1-5; 7 bases map to TRBD1. Trimming took 1 base from V and 6 from J; bases not matched to a gene: 6. The germline V gene has CDR1 SNHLY and CDR2 FYNNEI. The CDR3 length is 15 residues. Written as DNA, the CDR3 is TGTGCCAGCAGTGAAGAGGGGGCGCGTTTTCAGCCCCAGCATTTT. Translating it yields CASSEEGARFQPQHF. Full variable domain (missing parts from reference TRBV2 and TRBJ1-5): EPEVTQTPSHQVTQMGQEVILRCVPISNHLYFYWYRQILGQKVEFLVSFYNNEISEKSEIFDDQFSVERPDGSNFTLKIRSTKLEDSAMYFCASSEEGARFQPQHFGDGTRLSIL.

The chain combines TRBV7-7 with TRBJ2-5, with TRBD2 matching over 11 bases. Unmatched junction bases numbered 5, after V lost 1 base and J lost 1 base. Germline CDR1 and CDR2: SSHAT and FNYEAQ (reference sequence). This CDR3 is built from 17 residues. As DNA, the CDR3 is TGTGCCAGCAGCTTAGGGCTAGCGGGGGGTCTCCAAGAGACCCAGTACTTC. Its translation is CASSLGLAGGLQETQYF.

The gene calls are TRBV5-8 and TRBJ2-7; D might be TRBD2 (5 bases). CDR1 and CDR2 from the germline V gene are SGHTS and YDEGEE. The length of the CDR3 is 14 residues. The V end was cut by 1 base, the J end by 4 bases, with 12 bases between. The CDR3 DNA follows: TGTGCCAGCAGCTTGAGTTGGGGAGAATACGAGCAGTACTTC. It specifies CASSLSWGEYEQYF.

This clone showed up just once. The chain has TRBV6-6 and TRBJ2-2, with a tentative D call TRBD1 (6 bases). The CDR3 extends over 13 amino acids. The germline V gene has CDR1 MNHNY and CDR2 SVGAGI (reference sequence). Trimming cost V 6 bases and J 6 bases, with 11 bases left between them. CDR3 amino acids: CASSPTGAGELFF. In DNA, the CDR3 is TGTGCCAGCAGCCCGACAGGTGCCGGGGAGCTGTTTTTT.

The chain joins TRBV7-6 to TRBJ2-1, with D unresolved. CDR3 size: 15 residues. Trimming left V 1 base short and J 2 bases short, with 9 bases between. CDR1 is SGHVS and CDR2 is FNYEAQ in the germline V gene. The CDR3 coding sequence is TGTGCCAGCAGCTTAGAGGCGGCTACCTACAATGAGCAGTTCTTC. Translated, it gives CASSLEAATYNEQFF.